The rows below give T cell receptor beta chains drawn from one sample of a study of T cell responses to AZD1222 COVID-19 vaccine. Method: immunoSEQ multiplex PCR; TCRdb's copy keeps in-frame clones and lacks some. In the table there are some 120,000 clones, roughly 93% of which are singletons. The sample was peripheral blood, taken 28 days after the second AZD1222 dose. These receptors were taken from an adult who received the AZD1222 COVID-19 vaccine. CDR3s include the opening cysteine and the closing phenylalanine or tryptophan. The D gene is left open where the match is weak. Clone size is not always given. Where it is, it says once, few, many or a class for expanded clones.

clone size	D gene	J gene	V gene	CDR3 DNA	CDR3 protein
NA	NA	TRBJ2-1	TRBV7-3	TGTGCCAGCAGTTACGGATTTAATGAGCAGTTCTTC	CASSYGFNEQFF
NA	TRBD1	TRBJ2-3	TRBV3-1/TRBV3-2	TGTGCCAGCAGCCTAGGGGGCTCATCAGATACGCAGTATTTT	CASSLGGSSDTQYF
NA	TRBD2	TRBJ2-1	TRBV3-1/TRBV3-2	TGTGCCAGCAGCCATGGGACTAGCGGGACCAATGAGCAGTTCTTC	CASSHGTSGTNEQFF
NA	NA	TRBJ2-5	TRBV23-1	TGCGCCAGCAGTCAATCTGCCAGGGCCGCCCGGGAGACCCAGTACTTC	CASSQSARAARETQYF
NA	TRBD2	TRBJ2-7	TRBV3-1/TRBV3-2	TGTGCCAGCAGCCAAGAATTGAGGGGAGGGGAGCAGTACTTC	CASSQELRGGEQYF
NA	NA	TRBJ2-7	TRBV7-3	TGTGCCAGCAGTCGCGGGATGGACTACGAGCAGTACTTC	CASSRGMDYEQYF
NA	NA	TRBJ2-2	TRBV29-1	TGCAGCGTCCAAACCGGGGAGCTGTTTTTT	CSVQTGELFF
NA	TRBD1	TRBJ1-2	TRBV20-1	TGCAGTGGTCAGGGGGACTATGGCTACACCTTC	CSGQGDYGYTF
NA	NA	TRBJ1-3	TRBV19	TGTGCCAGTAATGAGGTGGGCCGACGCGGAAACACCATATATTTT	CASNEVGRRGNTIYF
NA	NA	TRBJ1-5	TRBV19	TGTGCCAGTAGTCTCGGGGAGCAGCCCCAGCATTTT	CASSLGEQPQHF
NA	NA	TRBJ2-5	TRBV4-1	TGCGCCAGCAGCCAATGGATTGGGGAGACCCAGTACTTC	CASSQWIGETQYF
once	TRBD2	TRBJ2-1	TRBV7-2	TGTGCCAGCAGCTACTATCCTAGCGGGAGTAATGAGCAGTTCTTC	CASSYYPSGSNEQFF
NA	NA	TRBJ1-1	TRBV10-1	TGCGCCAGCAGTTGGGGACGGAGGAACACTGAAGCTTTCTTT	CASSWGRRNTEAFF
NA	TRBD2	TRBJ2-1	TRBV7-2	TGTGCCAGCAGCTTAGGTAGCGGGACGACTTTTGATGAGCAGTTCTTC	CASSLGSGTTFDEQFF
NA	NA	TRBJ1-1	TRBV27	TGTGCCAGCAGTTCCGGACCGAGTTGGGATAACACTGAAGCTTTCTTT	CASSSGPSWDNTEAFF
NA	TRBD2	TRBJ2-7	TRBV28	TGTGCCAGCATAAGGGCTAGCGGCTACGAGCAGTACTTC	CASIRASGYEQYF
NA	TRBD1	TRBJ1-2	TRBV6-5	TGTGCCAGCAGTTACTCGAAAACAGGGGGGGGCTATGGCTACACCTTC	CASSYSKTGGGYGYTF
NA	TRBD1	TRBJ2-5	TRBV19	TGTGCCAGTAGTACGACAGGGGGTCAAGAGACCCAGTACTTC	CASSTTGGQETQYF
NA	NA	TRBJ2-1	TRBV6-6	TGTGCCAGCAGTTACTCGCCTTCCTACAATGAGCAGTTCTTC	CASSYSPSYNEQFF
NA	NA	TRBJ1-5	TRBV28	TGTGCCAGCAGTTTATCCCTGAGAAGCAATCAGCCCCAGCATTTT	CASSLSLRSNQPQHF
NA	TRBD2	TRBJ2-1	TRBV7-3	TGTGCCAGCAGCTTAAGAAATCCGGGACTAGCTAATTCCTCCTACAATGAGCAGTTCTTC	CASSLRNPGLANSSYNEQFF
NA	NA	TRBJ1-3	TRBV12-3/TRBV12-4	TGTGCCAGCAGTTATAGAAACACCATATATTTT	CASSYRNTIYF
once	NA	TRBJ2-7	TRBV13	TGTGCCAGCAGCCCCGGGACACCCGGCATGAGCGAGCAGTACTTC	CASSPGTPGMSEQYF
once	TRBD1	TRBJ2-5	TRBV10-3	TGTGCCATCAGCCCGACAGGGTGGGAGACCCAGTACTTC	CAISPTGWETQYF
NA	NA	TRBJ2-7	TRBV18	TGTGCCAGCTCATTAACCGGGACGGAGATCTACGAGCAGTACTTC	CASSLTGTEIYEQYF
once	TRBD2	TRBJ2-5	TRBV27	TGTGCCAGCAGTTTGACTAGCGGAGGGGGGGACCAAGAGACCCAGTACTTC	CASSLTSGGGDQETQYF
few	TRBD2	TRBJ2-7	TRBV29-1	TGCAGCGTCGGGAGGGCCTCCTACGAGCAGTACTTC	CSVGRASYEQYF
once	NA	TRBJ2-3	TRBV27	TGTGCCAGCAGTTTAAGGGATAGCGTGGGCAGCACAGATACGCAGTATTTT	CASSLRDSVGSTDTQYF
NA	NA	TRBJ2-5	TRBV12-3/TRBV12-4	TGTGCCAGCAGTTTAGGGACTAAAGAGACCCAGTACTTC	CASSLGTKETQYF